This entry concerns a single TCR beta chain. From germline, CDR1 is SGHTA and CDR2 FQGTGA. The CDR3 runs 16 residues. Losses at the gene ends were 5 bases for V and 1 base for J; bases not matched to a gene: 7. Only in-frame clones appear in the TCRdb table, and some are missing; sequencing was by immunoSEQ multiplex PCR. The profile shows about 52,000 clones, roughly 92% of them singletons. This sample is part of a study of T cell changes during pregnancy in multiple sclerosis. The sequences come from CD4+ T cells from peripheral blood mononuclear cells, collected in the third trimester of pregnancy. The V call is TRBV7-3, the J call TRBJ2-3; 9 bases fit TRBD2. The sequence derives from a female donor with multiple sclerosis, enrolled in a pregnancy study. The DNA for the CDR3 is TGTGCCAGCAGCACAACTGAGCGGGGGGGCACAGATACGCAGTATTTT. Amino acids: CASSTTERGGTDTQYF.